This record looks at one T cell receptor beta chain sequence and its context. Its antigen is currently not known. Qualities for individual bases were not recorded, and no much larger clone is one base off. A case-control design nested within a healthcare worker cohort in London, UK, was used, with weekly nasopharyngeal swab PCR tests and blood sampling performed. Between 23 and 31 March 2020, the week of the UK lockdown, healthcare workers were enrolled and then followed up weekly for as long as 16 weeks. The data stem from a study of early T cells in non-severe SARS-CoV-2 infection (dated by TCRdb to 2020 to 2022). Regarding the complete study: Bulk RNA from unsorted whole blood was used for TCR sequencing, so alpha and beta chains could not be paired. What the research found in general, with its limitations: VDJdb matching was skewed toward anti-spike CD8 responses, so virus-specific expansions were likely underestimated and private and CD4 specificities were missed.

The library was produced with 5' RACE. The instrument was a NextSeq 500. In the TCR library protocol, unique molecular identifiers were attached to individual cDNA molecules to correct for PCR bias and sequencing error. Both TCR alpha and beta chains were sequenced, and tight co-correlation was observed between alpha and beta sequence abundances in each sample. The authors' analysis ran thus. Decombinator V4 was used to annotate the V gene, J gene and CDR3 of the TCR sequences. TCRs were defined as expanded if a significant change between any two time points was detected under a Poisson model with p below 0.0001. TCR abundances were normalised to the total number of TCRs sequenced per sample and were expressed as counts per million. VDJdb, accessed 1 November 2021, was searched for CMV, EBV and SARS-CoV-2 annotated TCRs, excluding TCRs annotated for multiple antigens. The public sequencing data were trimmed at Q25 with fastp and processed into clonotypes with MiXCR by TCRdb, which kept only in-frame beta chains. Rows with a matching CDR3 protein are joined into one entry that keeps the most common DNA and genes. TCRdb, not the authors, supplied the V and J calls. The sample has under 90,000 distinct CDR3 sequences on record, roughly 15% of them singletons. 5% to 7% of the sample goes to the ten largest clones.

The source material was whole blood. The origin of this receptor is an adult who was a healthcare worker with PCR-confirmed SARS-CoV-2 infection or an uninfected control (not recorded which).

The DNA is TGTGCCAGCAGCGAGCTAACAGGGGCTGGGGCCAACGTCCTGACTTTC. Translated, this is CASSELTGAGANVLTF. The chain is encoded by TRBV7-2 joined to TRBJ2-6; 7 bases in the junction line up with TRBD1. Trimming takes 5 bases off V and 2 bases off J; junction bases not matched to a gene: 6. CDR1 and CDR2 are read off the germline V gene as SGHTA and FQGNSA. The CDR3 contains 16 residues, cysteine and phenylalanine counted. Only the CDR3 DNA stays, 48 bases, in frame from base 1. The CDR3, completed at both ends by the reference TRBV7-2 and TRBJ2-6 genes, gives the full variable domain GAGVSQSPSNKVTEKGKDVELRCDPISGHTALYWYRQSLGQGLEFLIYFQGNSAPDKSGLPSDRFSAERTGGSVSTLTIQRTQQEDSAVYLCASSELTGAGANVLTFGAGSRLTVL.